This T cell receptor beta chain was profiled in a study of cytomegalovirus exposure and HLA in healthy donors (dated by TCRdb to between 2016 and 2019). Regarding the research as a whole: An earlier analysis of about 530 of the donors reported 276 Gb of sequence data and approximately 120 million unique TCR beta sequences obtained from around 180 million T cells. Approximately 310 gigabases of sequencing data and 70 million to 100 million unique TCR sequences were included in an early release covering several hundred HLA-typed donors. Among the approximately 400 genotyped donors, approximately 81% belonged to the genetic ancestry cluster associated with self-reported Caucasian donors. The study aimed to test whether cataloging public T cell receptors could reveal signatures of past pathogen exposure. The T cell repertoires of 670 or so subjects were profiled by immunosequencing and related to cytomegalovirus serostatus. A separate validation cohort of approximately 120 different subjects was used in addition to the 666-subject first cohort. The study combined high-throughput TCR immunosequencing, statistical association of individual TCRs with disease status, and machine learning to predict cytomegalovirus infection status. In a later analysis, previously published TCR beta repertoires from fewer than 750 donors were re-analyzed and high-resolution HLA genotyping was added so that TCR occurrence patterns could be studied. Rather than drawing on any new phenotypic data, the later analysis identified candidate immune exposures from TCR beta sequences and the way those sequences occurred across donors. An earlier analysis of a few hundred of the donors applied high-throughput TCR beta sequencing to assess whether each TCR beta V gene segment acted as functional or pseudogenic. Donor age, sex, ethnicity and CMV serostatus were compiled alongside the repertoire data. A later genetic analysis took genome-wide SNP genotypes for 398 of the 666 donors and used that subset as a discovery cohort. Every repertoire in the discovery cohort had been generated on one and the same sequencing platform. HLA typing covered class I and class II loci at four-digit resolution. Typing coverage differed by locus: A, B, C, DRB1 and DQB1 were typed in roughly 620-630 donors, DQA1 in about 500, DPA1 in 600 to 610, and DPB1 in 472. Because of strong linkage in the cohort, four to six DR-DQ haplotypes were treated as single units for association and clustering. Among 300 to 450 genotyped donors of the cohort, an average of around 240,000 unique TCR beta nucleotide sequences were sequenced per donor, roughly 18% of them non-productive. Study-wide conclusions, independent of this receptor: A further reported finding was that TCR beta sequences accurately predicted the HLA-A and HLA-B alleles for most subjects in the first cohort. Several of the top co-occurrence clusters appeared to be linked to parvovirus B19, influenza, CMV and Epstein-Barr virus, according to a later analysis. Strong co-occurrence of HLA alleles, especially DR and DQ, made assigning TCR associations to individual alleles difficult. A later analysis associated 16,951 TCR beta sequences with specific HLA alleles at a false discovery rate of 0.05. This cohort had only TCR beta chains sequenced, and the lack of alpha or paired-chain data limited which features could be detected. In a later analysis, HLA-associated TCR beta chains were found to be more clonally expanded and to have lower generation probabilities than equally common non-associated chains. It was suggested by the authors that the approach could potentially be generalized to other disease states and immunological phenotypes. A few of the identified cytomegalovirus-associated TCR beta chains were confirmed in vitro to be specific for cytomegalovirus antigens. Correlated functional status among segregating V segments might reflect linkage disequilibrium, but an unknown experimental factor could not be ruled out. The classifier was reported to diagnose cytomegalovirus status with high specificity and sensitivity in both the original and validation cohorts. In a later genetic analysis, a missense DCLRE1C variant was associated with V-gene and J-gene trimming of TCR beta chains, and the association was replicated in an independent cohort. In a later analysis, most CMV-associated TCR beta chains were found to appear HLA-restricted, with HLA associations seemingly driven largely by CMV exposure. In a later analysis, the rate of TCR association differed among HLA loci, with DRB1 alleles having the most associated TCRs and HLA-C alleles having the fewest. In an earlier analysis of fewer than 750 of the donors, most TCR beta V segments were observed in productive rearrangements about 90% or about 30% of the time, broadly matching IMGT annotations. The sequencing pipeline was judged likely to have produced a cluster of highly shared sequence variants as a technical artifact. According to a later genetic analysis, donors in an Asian-associated ancestry cluster had fewer N-insertions in productive TCRs than the roughly 660-donor mean. Because the 87-base-pair reads could not distinguish some IMGT-functional V segments, including TRBV6-2 and TRBV6-3, those segments were excluded. About 17 rarely observed V segments, including chromosome 9 orphons, were excluded from the earlier analysis of a few hundred of the donors because counts were too low. The study listed 150 to 200 TCR beta chains as associated with cytomegalovirus. Because HLA typing was unavailable for some donors at each locus, only the typed subset was used in association tests. Roughly uniform sequencing depth across donors was assumed in presence/absence analyses, although this assumption may not hold. While some public TCRs were present in many individuals, most TCR sequences turned up only very rarely across donors. CMV serostatus was the only immune exposure information available for the cohort.

The cohort comprised 550 to 700 healthy bone marrow donors. At the time of sampling, all cohort members were nominally healthy, though unrecorded immune exposures were likely present. The donor tested CMV seropositive, placing the donor among the 250 to 350 seropositive members of the cohort. Every donor gave a peripheral blood sample, and the peripheral blood mononuclear cells from that sample were used for TCR beta sequencing. The Qiagen DNeasy Blood Extraction Kit was used to extract genomic DNA from the blood cell samples. On this clone itself: Its antigen has not been determined. No base quality information exists; no much larger clone differs at one position.

Relative to germline, V is missing 1 base and J is missing 3 bases, with 11 bases of the junction outside any gene match. The CDR3 measures 18 amino acids from cysteine to phenylalanine. Kept here is only the CDR3 DNA, which spans 54 bases and is read in frame from base 1. CDR1 and CDR2 were assigned from the germline V gene as LGHNA and YNFKEQ. Library prep was done by the immunoSEQ multiplex PCR assay. For the multiplex PCR, a mixture combining 60 forward primers for TCR Vbeta segments and 13 reverse primers for TCR Jbeta segments was used. The CDR3 region of rearranged TCR beta genes was amplified from genomic DNA by a multiplex PCR assay. On the Illumina HiSeq System, the amplified TCR beta libraries were sequenced as 87-base-pair reads. The original methods were these. Across the 670 or so repertoires, a later analysis counted tens of millions of unique TCR beta chains, around 11 million of which were shared by at least two donors. To remove PCR and sequencing errors, raw reads were error-corrected and collapsed into unique sequences using a nearest-neighbor algorithm that merged closely related sequences. V, D and J gene segments were assigned by aligning CDR3 sequences to IMGT reference sequences. Each retained sequence needed at least a six-nucleotide match to both a V gene segment and a J gene segment. Rearrangements were classified as productive when the CDR3 lacked stop codons and remained in frame with V and J, and all other rearrangements were classified as non-productive. Following IMGT convention, CDR3 was defined as the stretch from the second conserved V-encoded cysteine to the conserved J-encoded phenylalanine. In an earlier analysis of roughly 580 of the donors, sequences lacking an unambiguous match to a single V gene segment were excluded. In an earlier analysis of 587 of the donors, V segments were called functional above 56.7% productive rearrangements and were called segregating when the between-donor standard deviation exceeded 5%. To diagnose cytomegalovirus status from the catalog of TCR beta chain sequences, a statistical classification framework was built. V and J gene assignment, in a later analysis, came from comparing TCR nucleotide sequences with IMGT/GENE-DB human TR gene sequences. In a later analysis, CDR3 sequences and most-parsimonious VDJ recombination scenarios were assigned using the TCRdist pipeline. In a later analysis, every TCR beta chain was defined by the combination of its CDR3 amino acid sequence and its V-gene family, and reads without a unique V-gene family were dropped. A later analysis removed 450 to 600 highly shared, low-generation-probability nucleotide sequences to deal with suspected cross-contamination and a sequencing artifact. In a later analysis, a clonal expansion index for each public chain was calculated from normalized within-repertoire ranks of inferred template counts. In a later analysis, generation probabilities were computed with a VDJ recombination model fitted to out-of-frame rearrangements, and the resulting probabilities were checked against IGoR. Hypergeometric tests were used in a later analysis to score TCR-TCR, TCR-HLA and TCR-CMV co-occurrence, with a repertoire-size bias correction applied to the TCR pairs. In a later analysis, false discovery rates were estimated by permuting HLA or CMV assignments 20 times. A later analysis grouped co-occurring TCRs with DBSCAN, adding TCRdist sequence similarity when clustering within HLA-allele-positive subsets. Repertoires with fewer than 30,000 or more than 120,000 public chains, plus five repertoires with anomalous nucleotide sharing, were excluded from co-occurrence clustering. TCRdb limited this immuneACCESS table to in-frame rearrangements with V and J called. A share of clones is missing; checked studies link under half to unresolved V genes, and the rest is unexplained. V, J and clone size reflect that table, while D and trimming were determined from the DNA. The sample table contains 180,000 or so clones; only one count was recorded for 75% to 80% of them. The ten largest clones represent 11% to 15% of the sample.

The sequence was collected from a man between 50 and 59 years old in good health and CMV-seropositive. The specimen sequenced was PBMCs. The chain links TRBV4-2 with TRBJ2-3; a stretch of 9 junction bases matches TRBD2. The bases read TGTGCCAGCAGCCAAGTTGCTAGCGGGGAAGGGGGGACAGATACGCAGTATTTT. This yields the protein CASSQVASGEGGTDTQYF.